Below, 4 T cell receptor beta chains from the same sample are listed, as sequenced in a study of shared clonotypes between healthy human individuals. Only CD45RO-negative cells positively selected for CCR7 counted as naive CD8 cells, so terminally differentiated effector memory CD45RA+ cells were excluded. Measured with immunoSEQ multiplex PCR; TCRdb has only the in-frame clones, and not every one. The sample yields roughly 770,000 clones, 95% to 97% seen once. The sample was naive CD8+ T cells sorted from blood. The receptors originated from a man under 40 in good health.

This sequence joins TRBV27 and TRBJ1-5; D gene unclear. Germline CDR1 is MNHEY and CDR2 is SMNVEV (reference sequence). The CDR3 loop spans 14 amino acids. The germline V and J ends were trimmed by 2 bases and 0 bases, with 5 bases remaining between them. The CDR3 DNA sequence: TGTGCCAGCAGTTTAGGGAATAGCAATCAGCCCCAGCATTTT. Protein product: CASSLGNSNQPQHF.

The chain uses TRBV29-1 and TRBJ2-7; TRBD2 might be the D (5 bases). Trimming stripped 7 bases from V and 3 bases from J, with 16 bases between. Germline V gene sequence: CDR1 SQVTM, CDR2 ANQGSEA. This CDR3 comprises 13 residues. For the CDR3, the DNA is TGCAGCGCCACCGTCCCTAGCAGCTACGAGCAGTACTTC. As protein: CSATVPSSYEQYF.

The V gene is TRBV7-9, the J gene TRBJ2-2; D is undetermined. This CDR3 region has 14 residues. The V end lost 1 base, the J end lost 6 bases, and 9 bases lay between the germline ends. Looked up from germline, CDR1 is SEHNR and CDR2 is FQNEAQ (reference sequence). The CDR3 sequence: CASSLENFAGELFF. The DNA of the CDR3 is TGTGCCAGCAGCTTAGAAAATTTCGCCGGGGAGCTGTTTTTT.

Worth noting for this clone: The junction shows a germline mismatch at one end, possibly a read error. CDR3 in amino acids: CASSLNSEAFF. The CDR3 DNA sequence: TGTGCCAGCTCACTCAACAGTGAAGCTTTCTTT. The chain has TRBV18 and TRBJ1-1; no reliable D call. The CDR3 loop spans 11 amino acids. CDR1 is KGHSH and CDR2 is LQKENI in the germline V gene.